A single TCR beta chain is shown here with its context. Its antigen is as yet unknown. This entry is derived from a study of CXCR3-negative and CXCR3-positive naive CD8 T cells. Study background: Summed over all libraries, TRB reads came to some 130 million, with about 1.5 +/- 0.3 million per library. Overall study findings and caveats: CXCR3-negative and CXCR3-positive naive cells shared comparable TRBV-TRBJ usage, but memory cells did not. Comparably high diversity was seen in both naive subsets, and much lower diversity in memory CD8+ cells. CXCR3-expressing naive cells carried TRB CDR3s more hydrophobic than those of CXCR3-negative naive cells. It was found that naive subsets had comparable surface CD5, and TCR strength was inferred from TRB CDR3 properties.

UMI-labeled TRB cDNA libraries were prepared by 5' RACE. One entry per CDR3 protein, without DNA, is what TCRdb gives after re-calling the 5' RACE reads. The sample's table shows under 70,000 distinct CDR3 sequences. Per the germline V gene, CDR1 is SQVTM and CDR2 is ANQGSEA. The CDR3 consists of 11 residues. The sequenced material came from naive CXCR3+ CD8+ T cells from blood. The subset was: CD45RO-CCR7+CD27+CD95- naive CD8+ T cells expressing CXCR3 (TNR3+). V is TRBV29-1 and J is TRBJ2-7. The receptor was isolated from a human donor in good health. Some clones in this sample may be carry-over from other donors' samples. The CDR3 reads CSVEVGYEQYF.